The next 8 T cell receptor beta chains were all read from a single sample in a study of CD8 T cells in Susac syndrome (dated by TCRdb to the late 2010s). To prepare the library, the immunoSEQ multiplex PCR assay was applied. RNA was extracted using the RNeasy kit, and 0.5 to 1 microgram was reverse transcribed with random hexamers. TCRdb passed the public sequencing reads through fastp at Q25 and MiXCR, retaining productive beta sequences. Entries that share a CDR3 protein sequence are merged under the most common genes and DNA. The sample table lists around 150,000 distinct CDR3 sequences, 94% of them with a count of one. In total, the top ten clones hold about 0.25% of the sample. The sequencing sample was made of CD8+ T cells from PBMCs. These receptors were obtained from a human donor in good health.

This clonotype was detected only a few times. The V call is TRBV6-1, the J call TRBJ2-5; 8 bases match TRBD1. Germline lookup yields CDR1 MNHNS and CDR2 SASEGT. With 7 bases clipped from V and 5 bases from J, the junction kept 9 bases outside the gene matches. This CDR3 contains 14 residues. The CDR3 protein is CASTSSQGAETQYF. In DNA, the CDR3 is TGTGCCAGCACGAGTTCTCAGGGGGCTGAGACCCAGTACTTC.

V is TRBV5-1 and J is TRBJ1-1; the D gene is possibly TRBD1 (5 bases). Trimming shortened V by 5 bases and J by 7 bases, and 12 bases separated the two germline ends. The CDR3 is 12 amino acids. CDR1 is SGHRS and CDR2 is YFSETQ in the germline V gene. The CDR3: CASSLEGNEAFF. The CDR3 DNA reads as TGCGCCAGCAGTCTGGAGGGGAATGAAGCTTTCTTT.

The chain couples TRBV29-1 to TRBJ1-1, with a weak D call TRBD1 (6 bases). This CDR3 contains 13 residues. Germline assignment: CDR1 SQVTM and CDR2 ANQGSEA. V gave up 0 bases and J gave up 7 bases, with 12 bases separating them. CDR3 nucleotide sequence: TGCAGCGTTGAAGAATCCGGGGGCAATGAAGCTTTCTTT. As protein: CSVEESGGNEAFF.

Only one count was recorded for this clonotype. V and J are TRBV15 and TRBJ2-5; maybe TRBD2 (6 bases). The length of the CDR3 is 15 residues. V dropped 1 base and J dropped 5 bases, with 14 bases sitting between them. The germline V gene encodes CDR1 LNHNV and CDR2 YYDKDF (reference sequence). The chain's CDR3 is CATSRGPGLDETQYF. CDR3 sequence (DNA): TGTGCCACCAGCAGAGGTCCGGGACTTGACGAGACCCAGTACTTC.

The chain has TRBV4-3 and TRBJ2-1; 9 positions agree with TRBD2. The V gene's germline CDR1 is LGHNA and CDR2 YSLEER. The CDR3 totals 16 residues. After removal of 1 base from V and 5 bases from J, the junction contained 6 bases not matched to a gene. CDR3 sequence: CASSQVLAGLNNEQFF. The CDR3 nucleotides are TGCGCCAGCAGCCAAGTTCTAGCGGGACTTAACAATGAGCAGTTCTTC.

The rearrangement joins TRBV7-9 to TRBJ2-1, with unresolved D. There are 11 residues in the CDR3. The germline CDR1 and CDR2 sequences are SEHNR and FQNEAQ (reference sequence). V was cut by 4 bases and J by 7 bases, with 5 bases left in between. The CDR3 spells CASSSENEQFF. CDR3 bases: TGTGCCAGCAGCTCGGAGAATGAGCAGTTCTTC.

V usage is TRBV7-9 and J usage is TRBJ2-3; perhaps TRBD2 as D (6 bases). The V and J ends lost 4 bases and 5 bases respectively, with 16 bases between them. The CDR3 spans 15 residues. Germline V lookup: CDR1 SEHNR, CDR2 FQNEAQ (reference sequence). This CDR3 reads CASSSLGGIGDTQYF. CDR3 in DNA: TGTGCCAGCAGCTCACTGGGCGGGATTGGAGATACGCAGTATTTT.

The chain combines TRBV5-1 with TRBJ2-7; 7 nucleotides line up with TRBD2. This CDR3 is built from 14 residues. Trimming removed 2 bases from V and 2 bases from J; junction bases left unmatched: 4. Per the germline V gene, CDR1 is SGHRS and CDR2 is YFSETQ. The CDR3 DNA reads TGCGCCAGCAGCTTTAGCGGGTCCACCTACGAGCAGTACTTC. Its protein is CASSFSGSTYEQYF.